These 26 T cell receptor beta chains originate from one sample sequenced in a study of blood T cell repertoires in COVID-19 (TCRdb year 2020). The library relied on the immunoSEQ multiplex PCR assay. TCRdb holds this immuneACCESS table with in-frame rearrangements only. Some clones are missing; in checked studies, unresolved V genes explain under half, and the rest has no known cause. The sample table lists almost 500,000 clones, about nine tenths of them with a count of one. Roughly 8% of the sample is in the top ten clones. Sample: PBMCs or T cells enriched from blood (not recorded which). The receptors derive from a woman aged 55 to 70 who had recovered from COVID-19.

The chain combines TRBV19 with TRBJ1-4; TRBD1 might be the D (5 bases). V dropped 5 bases and J dropped 4 bases, with 14 bases sitting between them. The germline gives CDR1 LNHDA, CDR2 SQIVND (reference sequence). This CDR3 region has 15 residues. The CDR3 DNA reads as TGTGCCAGTAGTCCCCTCGACAGTGGTAATGAAAAACTGTTTTTT. It is translated as CASSPLDSGNEKLFF.

The chain combines TRBV6-1 with TRBJ2-2; 7 bases are a match to TRBD2. There are 17 residues in the CDR3. CDR1 and CDR2 (germline): MNHNS, SASEGT. V lost 0 bases, J lost 6 bases, and 10 bases stayed unmatched. For the CDR3, the DNA is TGTGCCAGCAGTGAAGCGCGGGGGATGCGGCGGGCCGGGGAGCTGTTTTTT. Encoded protein: CASSEARGMRRAGELFF.

The DNA of the CDR3 is TGTGCCAGCAGTTATTATGGCAGGGAGGGCGGGGAGCTGTTTTTT. It codes for CASSYYGREGGELFF. The chain couples TRBV6-5 to TRBJ2-2; 7 bases are a match to TRBD2. With 3 bases clipped from V and 7 bases from J, the junction kept 8 bases outside the gene matches. CDR3 length: 15 amino acids. The germline V gene has CDR1 MNHEY and CDR2 SVGAGI.

This chain links TRBV11-3 with TRBJ2-1, with D tentatively TRBD2 (5 bases). From germline, CDR1 is SGHNT and CDR2 YENEEA. This CDR3 has 15 residues. V was trimmed by 4 bases and J by 0 bases, leaving 10 bases between them. CDR3: CASSSASPSYNEQFF. Written as DNA, the CDR3 is TGTGCCAGCAGCTCAGCTAGCCCCTCCTACAATGAGCAGTTCTTC.

The chain uses TRBV11-2 and TRBJ1-3, with 7 bases identical to TRBD1. The CDR3 extends over 12 amino acids. V shed 8 bases, J shed 9 bases, and the junction held 7 bases outside the gene matches. Germline CDR1 SGHAT, CDR2 FQNNGV. The CDR3 protein is CASGPQGGTIYF. In DNA form, the CDR3 reads TGTGCCAGCGGCCCTCAGGGGGGCACCATATATTTT.

The chain uses TRBV20-1 and TRBJ2-7; no clear D gene. CDR3 length: 10 amino acids. Trimming took off 5 bases at V and 5 bases at J, with 7 bases between the two ends. Germline CDR1 and CDR2: DFQATT and SNEGSKA (reference sequence). The CDR3 loop is CSADRDEQYF. CDR3 nucleotides: TGCAGTGCTGACCGGGACGAGCAGTACTTC.

The chain uses TRBV28 and TRBJ2-7, with 8 bases identical to TRBD1. CDR1 is MDHEN, CDR2 SYDVKM, per germline. J lost 3 bases, V lost 6 bases, and 10 bases had no gene match. This CDR3 has 15 amino acids. The CDR3 coding sequence is TGTGCCAGCAGCCCAGGAGGGACAGGAGACTACGAGCAGTACGTC. Its protein product is CASSPGGTGDYEQYV.

The J gene is TRBJ1-6, the V gene TRBV30, with 8 nucleotides matching TRBD1. Per germline, CDR1 GTSNPN and CDR2 SVGIG (reference sequence). V was pared by 0 bases and J by 7 bases, with 5 bases of the junction left unmatched. This CDR3 comprises 15 residues. CDR3 DNA: TGTGCCTGGAGTGTACTCGGGACAGGCAATTCACCCCTCCACTTT. Translation gives CAWSVLGTGNSPLHF.

This clone was detected once. The genes are TRBV6-1 and TRBJ1-1; TRBD1 is a possible D gene (5 bases). This CDR3 comprises 19 residues. The ends were cut back, 0 bases at V and 0 bases at J, with 20 bases in the middle. Germline V gene data show CDR1 as MNHNS and CDR2 as SASEGT. This CDR3 is CASSEAGAGRMWMNTEAFF. The CDR3 region has the DNA TGTGCCAGCAGTGAAGCAGGGGCTGGGAGGATGTGGATGAACACTGAAGCTTTCTTT.

The chain is built from TRBV4-2 and TRBJ1-1, with TRBD1 matching 7 bases. This CDR3 has 16 residues. Unmatched junction bases numbered 5, after V lost 0 bases and J lost 1 base. Germline V gene data show CDR1 as LGHNA and CDR2 as YNFKEQ. As DNA, the CDR3 is TGTGCCAGCAGCCAAGAGTTCAGGGGGACGAACACTGAAGCTTTCTTT. Protein product: CASSQEFRGTNTEAFF.

The V call is TRBV27, the J call TRBJ2-3, with TRBD2 matching 8 bases. In germline, CDR1 is MNHEY, CDR2 SMNVEV (reference sequence). V dropped 8 bases and J dropped 4; count of bases not matched to a gene: 8. The CDR3 is 14 amino acids. CDR3 bases: TGTGCCAGCCTCGGGGGGGCCGACCCAGATACGCAGTATTTT. Translating gives CASLGGADPDTQYF.

The rearrangement uses TRBV6-5 and TRBJ2-3, with 8 bases matching TRBD2. V was clipped by 6 bases and J by 2 bases; unmatched bases: 7. The CDR3 spans 15 residues. In germline, CDR1 is MNHEY, CDR2 SVGAGI. This CDR3 reads CASRSWRGDTDTQYF. CDR3 sequence (DNA): TGTGCCAGCAGGTCCTGGCGGGGGGACACAGATACGCAGTATTTT.

This clone was detected a few times. Within the sample, other DNA sequences also encode this same CDR3. Here the CDR3 DNA reads TGCGCCAGCAGCCTGGACGGGAACACCGGGGAGCTGTTTTTT. As protein: CASSLDGNTGELFF. V gene TRBV5-1 combines with J gene TRBJ2-2, with D unresolved. This CDR3 spans 14 amino acids. Between the trimmed V and J ends, which lost 4 bases and 1 base, there was a span of 8 bases. Germline lookup yields CDR1 SGHRS and CDR2 YFSETQ.

The table lists this clone with a count of one. The chain uses TRBV11-2 and TRBJ2-7; 7 bases map to TRBD1. Germline values: CDR1 SGHAT, CDR2 FQNNGV. V lost 3 bases to trimming and J lost 3 bases; unmatched junction nucleotides: 8. This CDR3 contains 15 residues. In DNA form, the CDR3 reads TGTGCCAGCAGCTTTTCTGCCGGGACAGACTACGAGCAGTACTTC. Translated, it gives CASSFSAGTDYEQYF.

Note on this clone: One end of the junction is discordant with germline, which a read error may explain. The rearrangement uses TRBV30 and TRBJ1-1; 8 positions match TRBD1. CDR1 is GTSNPN, CDR2 SVGIG, per germline (reference sequence). CDR3 length equals 12 residues. CDR3 DNA: TGTGCCTGGAGTGTACCCAGGGGGCTAGTCTCCTTT. Translation: CAWSVPRGLVSF. The full variable domain, rest sourced from reference TRBV30 and TRBJ1-1, is SQTIHQWPATLVQPVGSPLSLECTVEGTSNPNLYWYRQAAGRGLQLLFYSVGIGQISSEVPQNLSASRPQDRQFILSSKKLLLSDSGFYLCAWSVPRGLVSFGQGTRLTVV.

The chain links TRBV14 to TRBJ1-1; D unclear. This CDR3 spans 15 amino acids. Germline V lookup: CDR1 SGHDN, CDR2 FVKESK. V was clipped by 0 bases and J by 1 base, with 9 bases between them. The CDR3 DNA follows: TGTGCCAGCAGCCAAGATTTAACACCGAACACTGAAGCTTTCTTT. Protein product: CASSQDLTPNTEAFF. Full variable domain (missing parts from reference TRBV14 and TRBJ1-1): EAGVTQFPSHSVIEKGQTVTLRCDPISGHDNLYWYRRVMGKEIKFLLHFVKESKQDESGMPNNRFLAERTGGTYSTLKVQPAELEDSGVYFCASSQDLTPNTEAFFGQGTRLTVV.

The CDR3 bases are TGTGCCAGCACCGAGACAGGGGTCACCGGGGAGCTGTTTTTT. It encodes CASTETGVTGELFF. The chain uses TRBV2 and TRBJ2-2, with TRBD1 identical over 8 bases. The germline V gene has CDR1 SNHLY and CDR2 FYNNEI. The CDR3 sequence is 14 residues long. The V and J ends lost 7 bases and 4 bases, in that order; junction bases with no gene match: 5.

This chain connects TRBV3-1 (or the pseudogene TRBV3-2) to TRBJ1-2; the D is unclear. The germline gives CDR1 LGHDT, CDR2 YNNKEL (reference sequence). The length of the CDR3 is 12 residues. V lost 3 bases and J lost 4, with 6 bases in between. The CDR3 nucleotides are TGTGCCAGCAGCCAGATGAGCTATGGCTACACCTTC. Its protein product is CASSQMSYGYTF.

V is TRBV11-2 and J is TRBJ1-5; D is unresolved. Germline loops: CDR1 SGHAT, CDR2 FQNNGV. V shed 6 bases and J shed 9 bases, with 18 bases lying between them. This CDR3 contains 14 residues. Here the CDR3 reads CASSSRLSVGPQHF. CDR3 DNA: TGTGCCAGCAGTTCCCGACTTTCGGTGGGGCCCCAGCATTTT. Based on the CDR3 plus reference TRBV11-2 and TRBJ1-5, the full variable domain is EAGVAQSPRYKIIEKRQSVAFWCNPISGHATLYWYQQILGQGPKLLIQFQNNGVVDDSQLPKDRFSAERLKGVDSTLKIQPAKLEDSAVYLCASSSRLSVGPQHFGDGTRLSIL.

The chain is built from TRBV2 and TRBJ2-1, with D possibly matching TRBD2 (6 bases). CDR1 is SNHLY and CDR2 is FYNNEI in the germline V gene. The CDR3 has 16 amino acids. With 7 bases removed from V and 7 bases from J, the gap between germline ends came to 23 bases. The CDR3, as DNA: TGTGCCAGCAACCAACTGGGTGCGGGGTATGGGAATGAGCAGTTCTTC. Amino acids: CASNQLGAGYGNEQFF.

Concerning this clone: At the DNA level, this CDR3 is encoded by other sequences in the same sample as well. This rearrangement joins TRBV5-1 to TRBJ1-1, with D maybe TRBD1 (6 bases). The V gene's germline CDR1 is SGHRS and CDR2 YFSETQ. Trimming stripped 0 bases from V and 3 bases from J, with 9 bases between. The length of the CDR3 is 14 residues. In nucleotides, the CDR3 is TGCGCCAGCAGCTTGGTCGCAGGGGACACTGAAGCTTTCTTT. This translates into CASSLVAGDTEAFF.

V and J are TRBV3-1 (or the pseudogene TRBV3-2) and TRBJ2-7, with 10 bases fitting TRBD1. Germline V CDR1 and CDR2: LGHDT, YNNKEL (reference sequence). The CDR3 covers 13 residues. With V trimmed by 6 bases and J by 8 bases, 7 bases remained unmatched. The DNA of the CDR3 is TGTGCCAGCAGTCAGGGACAGGGGACGAAGCAGTACGTC. Translating it yields CASSQGQGTKQYV.

The genes are TRBV30 and TRBJ1-6, with D possibly being TRBD1 (6 bases). The CDR3 is 14 amino acids. Germline CDR1 and CDR2: GTSNPN and SVGIG (reference sequence). V lost 0 bases to trimming and J lost 9 bases, with 12 bases between them. CDR3 sequence reads: CAWSVGHLGSPLHF. The CDR3 DNA reads TGTGCCTGGAGTGTGGGACATTTGGGTTCACCCCTCCACTTT.

A few counts support this clone. The chain employs TRBV30 and TRBJ1-1; 7 bases are shared with TRBD1. After removal of 4 bases from V and 4 bases from J, the junction contained 6 bases not matched to a gene. Looked up from germline, CDR1 is GTSNPN and CDR2 is SVGIG (reference sequence). The CDR3 totals 13 residues. CDR3 in amino acids: CAWTTSGGTEAFF. The DNA for the CDR3 is TGTGCCTGGACCACTTCAGGGGGCACTGAAGCTTTCTTT.

This clone was seen only once. The V and J genes are TRBV12-3 or TRBV12-4 and TRBJ2-1; D remains unclear. V was clipped by 9 bases and J by 2 bases, with 8 bases between them. CDR3 size: 12 residues. CDR3 sequence: CASTRTYNEQFF. The CDR3 nucleotides are TGTGCCAGTACCAGAACCTACAATGAGCAGTTCTTC.

This clone has more than one count but fewer than ten. This rearrangement joins TRBV6-1 to TRBJ1-1, with D hard to call. V dropped 4 bases and J dropped 3 bases, with 18 bases sitting between them. CDR1 MNHNS and CDR2 SASEGT come from the germline V gene. This CDR3 is built from 16 residues. As DNA, the CDR3 is TGTGCCAGCAGTGCTTTGATGTCCGATAGAGACACTGAAGCTTTCTTT. Translation gives CASSALMSDRDTEAFF.